The entry below describes one T cell receptor (beta chain). CDR3 length: 13 amino acids. In germline, CDR1 is SGDLS, CDR2 YYNGEE. Trimming cost V 4 bases and J 4 bases, with 8 bases left between them. The record originates from a study of response to subunit inactivated influenza vaccine. TCRdb called the RT-PCR reads again in MiXCR, with one record for every CDR3 protein. The top ten hold around 10% of the sample, which has more than 500,000 distinct CDR3 sequences, around 10% seen once. The same data also contributed to another study, on T cells expressing NK-cell markers. That report adds: With UMIs, 5'RACE template switching was used to make TCR beta cDNA.

The sample here was PBMCs from blood, taken on the day of vaccination. This chain connects TRBV9 to TRBJ2-2, with D unresolved. This TCR derives from a man aged 50 or older who received an inactivated influenza vaccine. Here the CDR3 reads CASSRTPTGELFF. CDR3 nucleotide sequence: TGTGCCAGCAGCAGAACCCCCACCGGGGAGCTGTTTTTT. The variable domain in full, completed from reference TRBV9 and TRBJ2-2, reads DSGVTQTPKHLITATGQRVTLRCSPRSGDLSVYWYQQSLDQGLQFLIQYYNGEERAKGNILERFSAQQFPDLHSELNLSSLELGDSALYFCASSRTPTGELFFGEGSRLTVL.